Reported below is one T cell receptor (beta chain). This specimen belongs to a study of Ad26.COV2.S vaccination and SARS-CoV-2 variants. Specified treatment: roughly 20 received Ad26.COV2.S at low or high dose, single or two shots; about 5 received placebo; per-sample allocation not given. Samples analyzed were those drawn on day 63 after the first vaccine or placebo injection. From germline, CDR1 is DFQATT and CDR2 SNEGSKA (reference sequence). V was pared by 0 bases and J by 8 bases, with 5 bases between. The CDR3 totals 11 residues. The repertoire was sequenced with immunoSEQ multiplex PCR; TCRdb's copy has only in-frame clones and lacks some. This sample has roughly 350,000 clones, with around 88% found just once.

Source: peripheral blood, taken in a trial of Ad26.COV2.S vaccine versus placebo. J is TRBJ2-4 and V is TRBV20-1; D unclear. The receptor's source is a person between 18 and 59 years old who received the Ad26.COV2.S COVID-19 vaccine or a placebo. CDR3 region: CSARDRHIQYF. CDR3 nucleotide sequence: TGCAGTGCTAGAGATCGGCACATTCAGTACTTC.